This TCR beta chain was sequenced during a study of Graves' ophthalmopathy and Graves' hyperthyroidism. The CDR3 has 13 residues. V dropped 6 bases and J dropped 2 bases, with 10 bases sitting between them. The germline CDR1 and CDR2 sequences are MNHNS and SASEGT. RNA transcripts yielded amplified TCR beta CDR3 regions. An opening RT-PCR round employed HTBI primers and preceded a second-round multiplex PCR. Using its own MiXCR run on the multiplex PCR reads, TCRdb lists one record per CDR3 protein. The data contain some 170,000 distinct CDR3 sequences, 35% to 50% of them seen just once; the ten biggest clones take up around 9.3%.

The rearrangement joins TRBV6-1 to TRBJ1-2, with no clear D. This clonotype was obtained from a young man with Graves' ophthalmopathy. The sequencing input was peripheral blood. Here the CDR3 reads CASRRTQNYGYTF. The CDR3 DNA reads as TGTGCCAGCAGAAGAACACAGAACTATGGCTACACCTTC.